This TCR beta chain was captured by sequencing in a study of blood T cell repertoires in COVID-19. This table comes from immunoSEQ multiplex PCR, and its TCRdb copy is limited to in-frame clones, with some not included. The sample carries approximately 85,000 clones, around 92% recorded once. Germline V gives CDR1 GTSNPN, CDR2 SVGIG (reference sequence). This CDR3 spans 13 amino acids. The J segment lost 5 bases and the V segment lost 5 bases, leaving 6 bases of the junction unmatched. This TCR derives from a woman in her sixties with active COVID-19. Sequenced: peripheral blood. The rearrangement joins TRBV30 to TRBJ2-5; 9 positions match TRBD1. In nucleotides, the CDR3 is TGTGCCTGGGAGGGACAGGGTCGGGAGACCCAGTACTTC. It codes for CAWEGQGRETQYF.